These 19 T cell receptor beta chains came from one sample sequenced in a study of cytomegalovirus exposure and HLA in healthy donors (dated by TCRdb to about 2017). Library preparation was by the immunoSEQ multiplex PCR assay. TCRdb mirrors the immuneACCESS table, restricted to in-frame sequences. Some clones are absent from its copies; in checked studies, under half trace to an unresolved V gene, and the reason for the others is unknown. For this sample the table gives tens of thousands of clones, of which roughly 96% were detected only once. The biggest ten clones account for 3.3% of the sample. The sample was PBMCs. These receptors were taken from a man aged 18-30 years in good health and CMV-seronegative.

The rearrangement uses TRBV28 and TRBJ2-2; D not resolved. Trimming shortened V by 0 bases and J by 8 bases, and 7 bases separated the two germline ends. The CDR3 is made up of 13 amino acids. Germline CDR1 reads MDHEN; CDR2 reads SYDVKM. The CDR3 loop is CASSLWSRGELFF. For the CDR3, the DNA is TGTGCCAGCAGTTTATGGTCGCGGGGGGAGCTGTTTTTT.

This clone was observed once. V gene TRBV18 combines with J gene TRBJ1-1; 8 positions match TRBD1. J was trimmed by 5 bases and V by 8 bases; bases with no gene match: 4. CDR1 and CDR2 from the germline V gene are KGHSH and LQKENI. The CDR3 spans 12 residues. This chain's CDR3 is CASTRQGTEAFF. As DNA, the CDR3 is TGTGCCAGCACCCGACAGGGGACTGAAGCTTTCTTT.

This rearrangement joins TRBV5-1 to TRBJ2-1; 7 bases map to TRBD1. The length of the CDR3 is 16 residues. Trimming took 1 base from V and 4 from J; bases not matched to a gene: 8. Germline V CDR1 and CDR2: SGHRS, YFSETQ. CDR3 coding DNA: TGCGCCAGCAGCTTGCTCGGGACAGACCTTTACAATGAGCAGTTCTTC. Protein product: CASSLLGTDLYNEQFF.

The V call is TRBV2, the J call TRBJ1-5; D unclear. The germline V and J ends were trimmed by 1 base and 7 bases, with 8 bases remaining between them. The CDR3 is 13 amino acids. Germline V gives CDR1 SNHLY, CDR2 FYNNEI. CDR3 DNA: TGTGCCAGCAGTGAAGGAGGAGGACAGCCCCAGCATTTT. Its translation is CASSEGGGQPQHF.

With regard to this clone: At one end, the junction sequence differs from germline, possibly due to a read error. The V call is TRBV19, the J call TRBJ1-4, with TRBD1 as a possible D gene (5 bases). The CDR3 runs 16 residues. Germline assignment: CDR1 LNHDA and CDR2 SQIVND (reference sequence). In DNA form, the CDR3 reads TGTGCCAGTAGTATCGGGGCCGGACGGACTAATGAAAAGCTGTTTTTT. It translates to CASSIGAGRTNEKLFF.

The V gene is TRBV5-8, the J gene TRBJ1-2; 9 positions match TRBD1. V lost 1 base, J lost 8 bases, and 3 bases stayed unmatched. CDR1 and CDR2 (germline): SGHTS, YDEGEE. The CDR3 has 13 residues. In DNA form, the CDR3 reads TGTGCCAGCAGCTTGACAGGGGGCGACGGCTACACCTTC. It specifies CASSLTGGDGYTF.

The J gene is TRBJ1-1, the V gene TRBV27; 9 nucleotides agree with TRBD1. The V segment lost 5 bases and the J segment 8 bases; nucleotides outside the gene matches: 15. The germline gives CDR1 MNHEY, CDR2 SMNVEV (reference sequence). The CDR3 is 16 residues long. CDR3 DNA: TGTGCCAGCAGTGGGGGACAGGGCGGTTTTGTTCCGGAAGCTTTCTTT. Its protein product is CASSGGQGGFVPEAFF.

This clone was observed once. The chain joins TRBV14 to TRBJ2-5; 16 positions match TRBD2. The CDR3 has 18 amino acids. V was pared by 2 bases and J by 0 bases, with 3 bases of the junction left unmatched. In germline, CDR1 is SGHDN, CDR2 FVKESK. The CDR3 nucleotides read TGTGCCAGCAGCCAACCGGGACTAGCGGGGGGGTACCAAGAGACCCAGTACTTC. Its protein is CASSQPGLAGGYQETQYF.

The V call is TRBV7-7, the J call TRBJ2-2; 11 bases agree with TRBD2. This CDR3 is 16 amino acids long. J gave up 5 bases and V 5 bases, and 7 bases lay outside the gene matches. The germline gives CDR1 SSHAT, CDR2 FNYEAQ (reference sequence). CDR3 in DNA: TGTGCCAGCAGCCTACATAGCGGGGGGGCGACCGGGGAGCTGTTTTTT. Its translation is CASSLHSGGATGELFF.

The CDR3 spells CASSSNRGRGNTIYF. CDR3 in DNA: TGTGCCAGCAGCTCAAACAGGGGGCGCGGAAACACCATATATTTT. The chain recombines TRBV7-2 with TRBJ1-3; 9 bases are shared with TRBD1. CDR3 length equals 15 residues. The V gene's germline CDR1 is SGHTA and CDR2 FQGNSA. Unmatched junction bases numbered 5, after V lost 4 bases and J lost 4 bases.

J is TRBJ1-1 and V is TRBV9, with a weak D call TRBD1 (5 bases). V was pared by 3 bases and J by 0 bases, with 12 bases between. CDR1 and CDR2 from the germline V gene are SGDLS and YYNGEE. The CDR3 spans 15 residues. This CDR3 is CASSANTGMNTEAFF. CDR3 nucleotide sequence: TGTGCCAGCAGCGCCAATACAGGCATGAACACTGAAGCTTTCTTT.

This rearrangement joins TRBV27 to TRBJ1-2; TRBD1 matches 11 bases. Germline V CDR1 and CDR2: MNHEY, SMNVEV (reference sequence). The CDR3 consists of 16 residues. Germline trimming cut 5 bases from V and 5 bases from J; bases unmatched to any gene: 10. CDR3 DNA: TGTGCCAGCAGTGGGACAGGGGGAGACCTTTTGTATGGCTACACCTTC. Translation: CASSGTGGDLLYGYTF.

The chain joins TRBV7-2 to TRBJ1-5; 7 bases map to TRBD1. V shed 1 base and J 7 bases; nucleotides not matched to a gene: 19. CDR3 length: 19 residues. Germline V gives CDR1 SGHTA, CDR2 FQGNSA. The CDR3 here is CASSLGQGSLWSPMQPQHF. In nucleotides, the CDR3 is TGTGCCAGCAGCTTAGGACAGGGAAGCCTTTGGTCGCCAATGCAGCCCCAGCATTTT. The full variable domain, completed using reference TRBV7-2 and TRBJ1-5, is GAGVSQSPSNKVTEKGKDVELRCDPISGHTALYWYRQSLGQGLEFLIYFQGNSAPDKSGLPSDRFSAERTGGSVSTLTIQRTQQEDSAVYLCASSLGQGSLWSPMQPQHFGDGTRLSIL.

The chain links TRBV27 to TRBJ2-7; 9 positions agree with TRBD1. The CDR3 sequence is 20 residues long. Germline V gene sequence: CDR1 MNHEY, CDR2 SMNVEV (reference sequence). The V segment lost 1 base and the J segment 4 bases; nucleotides outside the gene matches: 20. The CDR3 DNA sequence: TGTGCCAGCAGTTTATTAGGTCCAGGACAGGGGCCCGGAGGGATGTACGAGCAGTACTTC. As protein: CASSLLGPGQGPGGMYEQYF.

The gene calls are TRBV5-4 and TRBJ1-5, with D possibly TRBD1 on 6 matching bases. The germline V and J ends were trimmed by 4 bases and 1 base, with 9 bases remaining between them. The CDR3 has 14 residues. Per germline, CDR1 SGHNT and CDR2 YYREEE (reference sequence). The CDR3 reads CASSLRGSNQPQHF. The DNA of the CDR3 is TGTGCCAGCAGCCTGAGGGGGAGCAATCAGCCCCAGCATTTT.

The chain uses TRBV9 and TRBJ1-3, with a weak D call TRBD1 (5 bases). CDR3 size: 14 residues. V gave up 2 bases and J gave up 0 bases, with 6 bases separating them. From germline, CDR1 is SGDLS and CDR2 YYNGEE. CDR3 bases: TGTGCCAGCAGCGTGACAGACTCTGGAAACACCATATATTTT. Protein product: CASSVTDSGNTIYF.

This chain uses TRBV28 with TRBJ1-1; the D gene is possibly TRBD1 (6 bases). From germline, CDR1 is MDHEN and CDR2 SYDVKM. The CDR3 has 12 amino acids. V dropped 6 bases and J dropped 8 bases, with 13 bases sitting between them. CDR3 protein: CASSLRGREAFF. CDR3 DNA sequence: TGTGCCAGCAGCCTCAGGGGAAGGGAAGCTTTCTTT.

The rearrangement uses TRBV7-6 and TRBJ2-7, with 8 positions matching TRBD1. The CDR3 contains 16 residues. Trimming cost V 1 base and J 0 bases; bases outside gene matches: 5. The germline CDR1 and CDR2 sequences are SGHVS and FNYEAQ. The CDR3 reads CASSLEGTGPSYEQYF. In nucleotides, the CDR3 is TGTGCCAGCAGCTTAGAAGGGACAGGTCCCTCCTACGAGCAGTACTTC.

The chain uses TRBV19 and TRBJ2-3, with D possibly TRBD2 on 6 matching bases. Germline-derived CDR1 and CDR2 are LNHDA and SQIVND (reference sequence). V was cut by 3 bases and J by 2 bases, with 15 bases left in between. The CDR3 runs to 16 residues. CDR3 region: CASSMGEGEDTDTQYF. DNA for the CDR3: TGTGCCAGTAGTATGGGGGAAGGGGAGGACACAGATACGCAGTATTTT.